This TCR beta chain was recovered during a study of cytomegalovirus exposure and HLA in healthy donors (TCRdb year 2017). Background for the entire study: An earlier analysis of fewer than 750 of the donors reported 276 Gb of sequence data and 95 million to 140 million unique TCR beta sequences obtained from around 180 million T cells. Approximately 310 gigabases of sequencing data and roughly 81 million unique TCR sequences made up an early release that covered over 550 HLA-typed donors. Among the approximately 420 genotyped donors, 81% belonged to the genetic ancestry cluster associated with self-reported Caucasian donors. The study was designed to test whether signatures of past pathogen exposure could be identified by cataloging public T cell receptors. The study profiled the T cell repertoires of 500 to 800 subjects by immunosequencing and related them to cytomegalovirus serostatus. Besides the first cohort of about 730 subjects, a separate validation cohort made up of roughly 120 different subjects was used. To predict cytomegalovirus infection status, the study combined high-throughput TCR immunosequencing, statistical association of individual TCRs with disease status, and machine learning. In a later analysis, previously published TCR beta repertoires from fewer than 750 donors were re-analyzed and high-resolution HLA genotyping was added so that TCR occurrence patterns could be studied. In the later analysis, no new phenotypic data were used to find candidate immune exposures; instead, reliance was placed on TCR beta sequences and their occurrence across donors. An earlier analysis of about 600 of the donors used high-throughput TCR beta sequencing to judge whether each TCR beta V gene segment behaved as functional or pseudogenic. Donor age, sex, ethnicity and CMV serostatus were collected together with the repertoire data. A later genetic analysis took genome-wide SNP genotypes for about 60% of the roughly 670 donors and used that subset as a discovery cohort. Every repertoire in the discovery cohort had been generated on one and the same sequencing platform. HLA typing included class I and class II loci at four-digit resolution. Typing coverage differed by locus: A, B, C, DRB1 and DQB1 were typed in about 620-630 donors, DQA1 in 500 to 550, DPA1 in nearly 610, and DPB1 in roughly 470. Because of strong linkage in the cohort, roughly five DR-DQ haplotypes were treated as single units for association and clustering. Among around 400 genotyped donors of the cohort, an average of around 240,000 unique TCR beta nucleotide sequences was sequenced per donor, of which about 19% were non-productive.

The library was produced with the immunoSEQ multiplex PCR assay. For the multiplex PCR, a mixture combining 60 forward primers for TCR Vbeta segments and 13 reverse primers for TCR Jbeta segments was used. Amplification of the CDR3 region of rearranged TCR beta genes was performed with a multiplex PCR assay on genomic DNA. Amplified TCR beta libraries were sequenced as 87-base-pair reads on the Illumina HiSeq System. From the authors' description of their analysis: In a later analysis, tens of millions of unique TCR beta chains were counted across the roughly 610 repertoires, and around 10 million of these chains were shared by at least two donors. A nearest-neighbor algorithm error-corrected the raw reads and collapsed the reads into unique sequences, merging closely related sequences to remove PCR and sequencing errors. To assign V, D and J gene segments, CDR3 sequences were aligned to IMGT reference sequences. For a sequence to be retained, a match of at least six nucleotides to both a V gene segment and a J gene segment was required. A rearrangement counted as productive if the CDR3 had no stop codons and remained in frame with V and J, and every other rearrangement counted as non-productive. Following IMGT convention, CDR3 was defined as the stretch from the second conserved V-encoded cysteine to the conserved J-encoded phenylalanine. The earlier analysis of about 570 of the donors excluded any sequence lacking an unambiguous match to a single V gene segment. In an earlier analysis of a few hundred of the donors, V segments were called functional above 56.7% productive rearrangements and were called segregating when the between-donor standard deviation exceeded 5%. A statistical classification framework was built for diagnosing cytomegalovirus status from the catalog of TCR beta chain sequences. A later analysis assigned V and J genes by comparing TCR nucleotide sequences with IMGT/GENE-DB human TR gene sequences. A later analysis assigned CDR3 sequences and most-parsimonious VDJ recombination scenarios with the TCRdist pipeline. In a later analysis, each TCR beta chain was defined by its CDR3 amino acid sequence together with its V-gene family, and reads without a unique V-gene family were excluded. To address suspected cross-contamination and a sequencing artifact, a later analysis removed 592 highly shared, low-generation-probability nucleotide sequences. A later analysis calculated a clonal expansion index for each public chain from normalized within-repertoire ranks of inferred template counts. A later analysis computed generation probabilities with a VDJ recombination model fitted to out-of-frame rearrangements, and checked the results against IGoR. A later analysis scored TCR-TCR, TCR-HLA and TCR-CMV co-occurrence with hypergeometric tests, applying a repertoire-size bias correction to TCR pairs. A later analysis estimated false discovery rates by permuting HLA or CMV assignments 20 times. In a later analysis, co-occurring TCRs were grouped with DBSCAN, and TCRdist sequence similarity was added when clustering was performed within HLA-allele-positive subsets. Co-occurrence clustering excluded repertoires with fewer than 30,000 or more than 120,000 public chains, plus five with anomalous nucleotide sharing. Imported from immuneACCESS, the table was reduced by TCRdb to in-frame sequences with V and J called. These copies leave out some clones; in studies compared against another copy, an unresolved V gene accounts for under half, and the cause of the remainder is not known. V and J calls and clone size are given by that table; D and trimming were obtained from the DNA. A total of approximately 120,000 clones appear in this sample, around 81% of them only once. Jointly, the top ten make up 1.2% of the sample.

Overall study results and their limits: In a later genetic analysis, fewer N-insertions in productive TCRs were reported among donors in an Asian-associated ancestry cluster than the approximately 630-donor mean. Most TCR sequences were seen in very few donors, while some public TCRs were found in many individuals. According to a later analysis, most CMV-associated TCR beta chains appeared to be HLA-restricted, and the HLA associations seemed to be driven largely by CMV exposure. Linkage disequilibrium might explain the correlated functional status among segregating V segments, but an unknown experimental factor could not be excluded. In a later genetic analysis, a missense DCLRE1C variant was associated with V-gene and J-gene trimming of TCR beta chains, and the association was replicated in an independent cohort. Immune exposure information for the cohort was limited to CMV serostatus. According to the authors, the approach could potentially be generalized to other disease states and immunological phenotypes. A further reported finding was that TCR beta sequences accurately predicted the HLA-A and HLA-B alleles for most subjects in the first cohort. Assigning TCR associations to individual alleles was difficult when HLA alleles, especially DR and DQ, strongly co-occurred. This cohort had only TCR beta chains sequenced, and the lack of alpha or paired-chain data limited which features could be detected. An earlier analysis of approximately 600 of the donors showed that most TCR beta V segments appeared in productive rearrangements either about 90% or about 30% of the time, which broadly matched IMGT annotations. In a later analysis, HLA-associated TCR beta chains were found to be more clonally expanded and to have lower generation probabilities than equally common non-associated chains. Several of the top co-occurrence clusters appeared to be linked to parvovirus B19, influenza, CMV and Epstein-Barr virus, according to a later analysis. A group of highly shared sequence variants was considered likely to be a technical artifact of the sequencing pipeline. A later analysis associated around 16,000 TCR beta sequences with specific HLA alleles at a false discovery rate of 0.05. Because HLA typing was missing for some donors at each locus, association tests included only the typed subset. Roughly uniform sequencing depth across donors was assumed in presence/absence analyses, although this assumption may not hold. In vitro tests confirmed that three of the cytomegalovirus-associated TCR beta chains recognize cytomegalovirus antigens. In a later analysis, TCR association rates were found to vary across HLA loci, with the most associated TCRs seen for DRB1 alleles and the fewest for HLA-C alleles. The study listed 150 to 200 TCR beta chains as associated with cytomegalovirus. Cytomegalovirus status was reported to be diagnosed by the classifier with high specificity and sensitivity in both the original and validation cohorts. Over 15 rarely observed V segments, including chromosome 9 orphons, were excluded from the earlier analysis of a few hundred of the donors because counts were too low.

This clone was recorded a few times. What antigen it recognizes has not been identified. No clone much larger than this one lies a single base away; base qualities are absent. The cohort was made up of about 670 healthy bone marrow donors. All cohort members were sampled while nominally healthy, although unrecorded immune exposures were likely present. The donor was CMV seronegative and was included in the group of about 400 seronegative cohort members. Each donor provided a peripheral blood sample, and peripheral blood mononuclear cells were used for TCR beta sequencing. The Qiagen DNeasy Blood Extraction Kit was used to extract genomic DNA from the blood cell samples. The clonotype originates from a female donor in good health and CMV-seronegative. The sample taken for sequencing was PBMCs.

Here is the DNA: TGTGCCAGCAGCCCATCGGGGGGGTATGAGCAGTTCTTC. This yields the protein CASSPSGGYEQFF. The chain is made from TRBV11-1 and TRBJ2-1, with 8 junctional bases fitting TRBD2. From V the trimming removes 5 bases and from J it removes 8 bases, while the gene matches leave 5 bases of the junction unaccounted for. The CDR3 starts with the cysteine, ends with the phenylalanine, and has 13 residues. Kept here is only the CDR3 DNA, which spans 39 bases and is read in frame from base 1. The germline V gene (reference sequence) supplies CDR1 SGHAT and CDR2 FQDESV.